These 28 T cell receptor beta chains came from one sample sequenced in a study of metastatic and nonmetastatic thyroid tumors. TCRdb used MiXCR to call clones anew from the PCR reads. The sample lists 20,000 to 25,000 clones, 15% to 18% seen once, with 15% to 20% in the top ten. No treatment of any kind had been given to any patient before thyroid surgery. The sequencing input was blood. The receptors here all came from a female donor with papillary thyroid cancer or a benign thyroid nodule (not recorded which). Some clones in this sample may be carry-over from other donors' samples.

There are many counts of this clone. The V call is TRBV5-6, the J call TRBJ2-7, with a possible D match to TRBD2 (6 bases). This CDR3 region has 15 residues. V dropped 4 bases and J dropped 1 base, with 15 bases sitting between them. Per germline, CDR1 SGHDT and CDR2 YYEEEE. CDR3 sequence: CASSLPSGVSYEQYF. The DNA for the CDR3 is TGTGCCAGCAGCCTCCCGTCGGGGGTGTCCTACGAGCAGTACTTC.

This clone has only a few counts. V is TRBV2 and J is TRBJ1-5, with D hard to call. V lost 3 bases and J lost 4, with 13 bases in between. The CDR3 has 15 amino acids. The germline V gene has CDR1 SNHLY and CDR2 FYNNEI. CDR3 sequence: CASSDATNINQPQHF. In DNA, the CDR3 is TGTGCCAGCAGTGACGCGACAAATATTAATCAGCCCCAGCATTTT.

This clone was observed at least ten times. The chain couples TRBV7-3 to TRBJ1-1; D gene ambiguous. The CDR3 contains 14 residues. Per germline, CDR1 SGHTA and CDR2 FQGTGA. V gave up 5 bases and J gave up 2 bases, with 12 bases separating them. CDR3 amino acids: CASSQGILNTEAFF. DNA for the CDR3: TGTGCCAGCAGCCAAGGGATACTTAACACTGAAGCTTTCTTT.

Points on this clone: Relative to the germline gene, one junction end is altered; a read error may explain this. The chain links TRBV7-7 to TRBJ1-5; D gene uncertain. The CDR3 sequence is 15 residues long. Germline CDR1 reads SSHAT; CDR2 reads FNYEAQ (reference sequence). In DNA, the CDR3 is TGTGCTAGCAGCTCATCAGCCGAGACTTATCAGCCCCAGCATTTT. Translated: CASSSSAETYQPQHF.

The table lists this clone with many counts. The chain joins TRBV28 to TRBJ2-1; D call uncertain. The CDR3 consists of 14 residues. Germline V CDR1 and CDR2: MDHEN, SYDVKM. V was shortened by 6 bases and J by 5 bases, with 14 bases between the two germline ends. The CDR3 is CASRLTGPNNEQFF. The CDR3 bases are TGTGCCAGCAGGCTCACGGGTCCTAACAATGAGCAGTTCTTC.

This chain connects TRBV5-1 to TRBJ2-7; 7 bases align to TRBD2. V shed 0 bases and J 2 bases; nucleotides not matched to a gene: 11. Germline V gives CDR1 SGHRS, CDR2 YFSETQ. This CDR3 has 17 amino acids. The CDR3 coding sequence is TGCGCCAGCAGCTTGGCCGGTCTATCGGGAGGCACCTACGAGCAGTACTTC. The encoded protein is CASSLAGLSGGTYEQYF.

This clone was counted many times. The CDR3 region is CASSETRLGIYGYTF. The CDR3 region has the DNA TGTGCCAGCAGTGAAACGCGACTAGGAATATATGGCTACACCTTC. V usage is TRBV6-1 and J usage is TRBJ1-2; D uncertain. The CDR3 loop spans 15 amino acids. The germline CDR1 and CDR2 sequences are MNHNS and SASEGT. Trimming shortened V by 2 bases and J by 5 bases, and 15 bases separated the two germline ends.

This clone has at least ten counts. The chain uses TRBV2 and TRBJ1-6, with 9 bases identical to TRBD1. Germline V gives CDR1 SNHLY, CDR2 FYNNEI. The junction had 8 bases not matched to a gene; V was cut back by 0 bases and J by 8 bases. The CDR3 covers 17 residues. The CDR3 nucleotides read TGTGCCAGCAGTGAAGCGGTTTGGACAGGGGTAGATTCACCCCTCCACTTT. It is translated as CASSEAVWTGVDSPLHF.

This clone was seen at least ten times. CDR3 protein: CASSGMSQGDTEAFF. DNA for the CDR3: TGTGCCAGCAGTGGGATGTCACAGGGAGACACTGAAGCTTTCTTT. This chain links TRBV2 with TRBJ1-1; D is possibly TRBD1 (6 bases). The germline gives CDR1 SNHLY, CDR2 FYNNEI. V was trimmed by 4 bases and J by 3 bases, leaving 15 bases between them. The CDR3 is made up of 15 amino acids.

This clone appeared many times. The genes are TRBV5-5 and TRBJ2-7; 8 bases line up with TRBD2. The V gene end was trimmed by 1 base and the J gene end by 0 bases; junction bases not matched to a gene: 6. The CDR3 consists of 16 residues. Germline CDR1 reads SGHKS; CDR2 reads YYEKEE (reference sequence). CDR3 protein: CASSLQAGGSSYEQYF. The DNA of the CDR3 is TGTGCCAGCAGCTTGCAGGCGGGGGGAAGCTCCTACGAGCAGTACTTC.

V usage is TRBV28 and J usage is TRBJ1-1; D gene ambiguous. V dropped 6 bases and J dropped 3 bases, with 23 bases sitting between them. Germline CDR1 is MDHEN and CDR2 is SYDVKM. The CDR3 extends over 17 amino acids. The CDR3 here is CASSWSEQDPIDTEAFF. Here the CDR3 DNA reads TGTGCCAGCAGCTGGAGTGAGCAGGACCCGATTGACACTGAAGCTTTCTTT.

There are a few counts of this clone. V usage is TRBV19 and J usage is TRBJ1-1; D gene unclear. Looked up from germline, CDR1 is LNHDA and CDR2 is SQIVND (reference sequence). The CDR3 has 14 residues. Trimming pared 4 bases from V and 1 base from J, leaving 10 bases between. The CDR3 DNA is TGTGCCAGTAGTACAGACTGGGAGAACACTGAAGCTTTCTTT. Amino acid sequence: CASSTDWENTEAFF.

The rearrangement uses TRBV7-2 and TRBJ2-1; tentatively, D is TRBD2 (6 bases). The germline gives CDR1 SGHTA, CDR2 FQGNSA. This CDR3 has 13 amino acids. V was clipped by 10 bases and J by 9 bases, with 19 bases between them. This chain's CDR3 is CANRLGGVTEQFF. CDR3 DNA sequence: TGTGCCAACAGATTAGGCGGGGTCACTGAGCAGTTCTTC.

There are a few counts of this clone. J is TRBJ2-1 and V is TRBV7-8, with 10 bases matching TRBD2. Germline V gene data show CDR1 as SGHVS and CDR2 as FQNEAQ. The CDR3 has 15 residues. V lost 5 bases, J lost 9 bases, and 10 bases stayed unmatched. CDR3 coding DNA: TGTGCCAGCAGCCCCCCGGGACTAGCGCTCGGTGAGCAGTTCTTC. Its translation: CASSPPGLALGEQFF.

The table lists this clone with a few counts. The CDR3 bases are TGTGCCAGCAGCTTACAGGGGGTTCGTTATTCACCCCTCCACTTT. Translation gives CASSLQGVRYSPLHF. V gene TRBV28 combines with J gene TRBJ1-6; 8 positions agree with TRBD1. J was trimmed by 8 bases and V by 6 bases; bases with no gene match: 9. This CDR3 spans 15 amino acids. Germline CDR1 reads MDHEN; CDR2 reads SYDVKM. Full variable domain (outside the CDR3, taken from reference TRBV28 and TRBJ1-6): DVKVTQSSRYLVKRTGEKVFLECVQDMDHENMFWYRQDPGLGLRLIYFSYDVKMKEKGDIPEGYSVSREKKERFSLILESASTNQTSMYLCASSLQGVRYSPLHFGNGTRLTVT.

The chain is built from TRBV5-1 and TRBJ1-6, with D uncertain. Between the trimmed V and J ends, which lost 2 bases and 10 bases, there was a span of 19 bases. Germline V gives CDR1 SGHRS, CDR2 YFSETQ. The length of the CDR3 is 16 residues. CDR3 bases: TGCGCCAGCAGCTTCTGGGGAGGCGAGATTGGGTCACCCCTCCACTTT. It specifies CASSFWGGEIGSPLHF.

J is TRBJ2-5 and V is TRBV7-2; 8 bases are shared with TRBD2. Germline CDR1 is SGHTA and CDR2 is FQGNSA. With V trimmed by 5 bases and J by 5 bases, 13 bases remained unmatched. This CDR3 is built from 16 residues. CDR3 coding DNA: TGTGCCAGCAGCGATGCGGGACTAGAGATGGGTGAGACCCAGTACTTC. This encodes CASSDAGLEMGETQYF.

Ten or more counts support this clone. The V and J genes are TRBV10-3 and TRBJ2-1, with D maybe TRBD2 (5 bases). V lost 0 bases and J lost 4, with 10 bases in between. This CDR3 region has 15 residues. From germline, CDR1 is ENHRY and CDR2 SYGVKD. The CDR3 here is CAISESEDGYNEQFF. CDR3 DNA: TGTGCCATCAGTGAGTCGGAGGACGGATACAATGAGCAGTTCTTC.

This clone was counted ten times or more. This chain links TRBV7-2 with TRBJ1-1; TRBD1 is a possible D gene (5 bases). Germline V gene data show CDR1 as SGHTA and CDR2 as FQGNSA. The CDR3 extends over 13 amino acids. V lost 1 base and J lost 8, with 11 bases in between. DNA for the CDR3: TGTGCCAGCAGCTTAGGACCAAGACAGGAAGCTTTCTTT. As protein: CASSLGPRQEAFF.

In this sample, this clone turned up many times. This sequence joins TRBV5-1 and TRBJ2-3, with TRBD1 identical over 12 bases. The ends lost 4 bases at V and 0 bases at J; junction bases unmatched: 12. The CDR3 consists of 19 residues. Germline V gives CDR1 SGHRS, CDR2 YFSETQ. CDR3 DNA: TGCGCCAGCAGCACCGGGACAGGGGGCCTACAAGGTAGCACAGATACGCAGTATTTT. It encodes CASSTGTGGLQGSTDTQYF. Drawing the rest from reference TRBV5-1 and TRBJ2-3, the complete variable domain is KAGVTQTPRYLIKTRGQQVTLSCSPISGHRSVSWYQQTPGQGLQFLFEYFSETQRNKGNFPGRFSGRQFSNSRSEMNVSTLELGDSALYLCASSTGTGGLQGSTDTQYFGPGTRLTVL.

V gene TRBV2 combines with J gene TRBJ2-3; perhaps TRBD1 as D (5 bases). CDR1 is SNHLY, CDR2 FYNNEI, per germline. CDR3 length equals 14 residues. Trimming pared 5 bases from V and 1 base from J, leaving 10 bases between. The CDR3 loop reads CASSQDTRTDTQYF. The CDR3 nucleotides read TGTGCCAGCAGTCAGGACACCCGCACAGATACGCAGTATTTT.

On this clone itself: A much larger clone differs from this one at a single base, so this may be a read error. The CDR3 DNA reads as TGTGCCAGCAGCCAGGGGGTTTCACCCCTCCACTTT. The encoded protein is CASSQGVSPLHF. The chain recombines TRBV5-6 with TRBJ1-6, with TRBD1 identical over 7 bases. The CDR3 has 12 residues. The germline V gene has CDR1 SGHDT and CDR2 YYEEEE. V was pared by 4 bases and J by 9 bases, with 1 base of the junction left unmatched. Full variable domain (remainder filled in from reference TRBV5-6 and TRBJ1-6): DAGVTQSPTHLIKTRGQQVTLRCSPKSGHDTVSWYQQALGQGPQFIFQYYEEEERQRGNFPDRFSGHQFPNYSSELNVNALLLGDSALYLCASSQGVSPLHFGNGTRLTVT.

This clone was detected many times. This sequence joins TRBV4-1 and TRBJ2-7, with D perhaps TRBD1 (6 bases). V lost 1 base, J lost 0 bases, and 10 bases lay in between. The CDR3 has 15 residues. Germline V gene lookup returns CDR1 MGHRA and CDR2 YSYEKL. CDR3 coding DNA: TGCGCCAGCAGCCAAGTAAGCAGGGGCTCCTACGAGCAGTACTTC. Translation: CASSQVSRGSYEQYF.

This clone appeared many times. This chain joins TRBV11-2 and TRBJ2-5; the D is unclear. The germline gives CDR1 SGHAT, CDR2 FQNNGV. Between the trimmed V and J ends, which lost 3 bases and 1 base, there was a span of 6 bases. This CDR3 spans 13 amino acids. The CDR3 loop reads CASSLVRQETQYF. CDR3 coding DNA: TGTGCCAGCAGCTTGGTCCGCCAAGAGACCCAGTACTTC. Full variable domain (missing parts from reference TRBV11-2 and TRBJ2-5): EAGVAQSPRYKIIEKRQSVAFWCNPISGHATLYWYQQILGQGPKLLIQFQNNGVVDDSQLPKDRFSAERLKGVDSTLKIQPAKLEDSAVYLCASSLVRQETQYFGPGTRLLVL.

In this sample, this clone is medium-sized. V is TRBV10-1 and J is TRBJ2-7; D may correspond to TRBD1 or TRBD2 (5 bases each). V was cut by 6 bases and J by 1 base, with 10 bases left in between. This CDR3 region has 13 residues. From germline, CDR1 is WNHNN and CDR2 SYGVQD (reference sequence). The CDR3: CASSPGRSYEQYF. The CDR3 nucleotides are TGCGCCAGCAGCCCGGGACGGTCCTACGAGCAGTACTTC.

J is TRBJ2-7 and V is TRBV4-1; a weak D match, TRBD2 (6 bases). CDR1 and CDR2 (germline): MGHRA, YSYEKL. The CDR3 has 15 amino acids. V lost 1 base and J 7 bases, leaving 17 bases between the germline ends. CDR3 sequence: CASSQGPLAIGEQYF. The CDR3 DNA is TGCGCCAGCAGCCAAGGACCCCTAGCGATTGGGGAGCAGTACTTC.

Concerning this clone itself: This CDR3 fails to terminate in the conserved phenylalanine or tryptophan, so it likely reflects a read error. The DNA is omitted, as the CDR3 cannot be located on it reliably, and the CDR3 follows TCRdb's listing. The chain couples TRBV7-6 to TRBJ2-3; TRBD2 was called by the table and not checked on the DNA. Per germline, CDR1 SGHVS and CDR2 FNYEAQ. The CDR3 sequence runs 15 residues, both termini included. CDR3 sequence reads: CASSLVAGVGDTHYL.

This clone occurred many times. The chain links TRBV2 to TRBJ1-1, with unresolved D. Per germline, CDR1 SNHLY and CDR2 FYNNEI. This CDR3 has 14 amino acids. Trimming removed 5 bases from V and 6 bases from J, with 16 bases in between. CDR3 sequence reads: CASSLVPTDAEAFF. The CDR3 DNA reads TGTGCCAGCAGTCTTGTCCCTACAGACGCTGAAGCTTTCTTT. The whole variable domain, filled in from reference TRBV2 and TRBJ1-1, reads EPEVTQTPSHQVTQMGQEVILRCVPISNHLYFYWYRQILGQKVEFLVSFYNNEISEKSEIFDDQFSVERPDGSNFTLKIRSTKLEDSAMYFCASSLVPTDAEAFFGQGTRLTVV.